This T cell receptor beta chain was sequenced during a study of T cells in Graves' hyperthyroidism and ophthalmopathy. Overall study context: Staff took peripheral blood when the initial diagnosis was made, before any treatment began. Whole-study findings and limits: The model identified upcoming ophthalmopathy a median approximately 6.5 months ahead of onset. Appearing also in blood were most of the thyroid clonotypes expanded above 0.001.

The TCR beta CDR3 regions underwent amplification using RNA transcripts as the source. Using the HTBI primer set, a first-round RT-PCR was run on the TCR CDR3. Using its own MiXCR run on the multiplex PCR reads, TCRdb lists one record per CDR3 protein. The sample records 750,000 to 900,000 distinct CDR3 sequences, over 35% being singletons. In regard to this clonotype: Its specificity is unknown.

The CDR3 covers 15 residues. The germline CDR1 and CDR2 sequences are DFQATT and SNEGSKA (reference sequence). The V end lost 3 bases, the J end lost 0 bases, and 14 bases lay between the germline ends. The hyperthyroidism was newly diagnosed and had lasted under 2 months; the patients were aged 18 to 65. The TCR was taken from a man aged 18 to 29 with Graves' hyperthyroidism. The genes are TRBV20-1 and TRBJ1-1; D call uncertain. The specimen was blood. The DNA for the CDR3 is TGCAGTGCTAGTGGACTAGCGGGAATGAACACTGAAGCTTTCTTT. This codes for CSASGLAGMNTEAFF.